The 29 T cell receptor beta chains reported below all come from one sample, sequenced in a study of post-analysis software for immune sequencing data. Study results and limitations: TRBV5-6, TRBV5-1 and TRBV20-1 were among four or five TRBV segments more frequent in patients than controls.

The antigens these receptors bind are not known. Built from TCR beta cDNA, the libraries had unique molecular identifiers in them. MiXCR, run by TCRdb on the PCR reads, gives a single entry per CDR3 protein. Here the sample spans around 710,000 distinct CDR3 sequences, more than 45% being singletons. Material: blood. These receptors all come from a girl between 10 and 17 years old with multiple sclerosis.

The chain combines TRBV20-1 with TRBJ1-2; D not resolved. This CDR3 is built from 14 residues. V was cut by 0 bases and J by 4 bases, with 12 bases left in between. The germline V gene encodes CDR1 DFQATT and CDR2 SNEGSKA (reference sequence). The CDR3 coding sequence is TGCAGTGCTAGAGAGGATCGAGTCGTCTATGGCTACACCTTC. This encodes CSAREDRVVYGYTF.

In this sample, this clonotype turned up once. Relative to the germline gene, one junction end is altered; a read error may explain this. This rearrangement joins TRBV14 to TRBJ2-1, with D possibly being TRBD1 (6 bases). Germline V gives CDR1 SGHDN, CDR2 FVKESK. The CDR3 consists of 16 residues. This CDR3 is CASGQGWGPSPNEQFF. CDR3 sequence (DNA): TGTGCCAGCGGCCAGGGGTGGGGACCATCTCCCAATGAGCAGTTCTTC.

This clonotype has a handful of counts. J is TRBJ1-2 and V is TRBV7-2, with D possibly TRBD1 on 5 matching bases. Trimming removed 2 bases from V and 2 bases from J, with 12 bases in between. CDR1 and CDR2 from the germline V gene are SGHTA and FQGNSA. The CDR3 loop spans 15 amino acids. This CDR3 reads CASSLIARGNYGYTF. CDR3 nucleotides: TGTGCCAGCAGCTTAATAGCAAGGGGAAACTATGGCTACACCTTC.

The chain couples TRBV4-2 to TRBJ2-7; D is undetermined. This CDR3 comprises 15 residues. Trimming cost V 0 bases and J 0 bases, with 9 bases left between them. From germline, CDR1 is LGHNA and CDR2 YNFKEQ. The CDR3 reads CASSQETERSYEQYF. DNA for the CDR3: TGTGCCAGCAGCCAAGAGACTGAGCGCTCCTACGAGCAGTACTTC.

This clonotype was seen only a few times. The chain recombines TRBV15 with TRBJ2-1; 12 bases map to TRBD2. CDR1 and CDR2 from the germline V gene are LNHNV and YYDKDF (reference sequence). CDR3 size: 18 residues. V dropped 0 bases and J dropped 14; count of bases not matched to a gene: 17. CDR3 residues: CATSRDRGLWTSGAGEFF. CDR3 DNA: TGTGCCACCAGCAGAGATCGGGGTTTGTGGACTAGCGGGGCCGGAGAGTTCTTC.

This clonotype appeared a few times. The chain is built from TRBV7-2 and TRBJ2-5; 9 nucleotides line up with TRBD2. After removal of 5 bases from V and 3 bases from J, the junction contained 7 bases not matched to a gene. The V gene's germline CDR1 is SGHTA and CDR2 FQGNSA. The CDR3 totals 15 residues. The CDR3 region has the DNA TGTGCCAGCAGCCCGGGACTAGCACTTAAAGAGACCCAGTACTTC. This encodes CASSPGLALKETQYF.

The chain couples TRBV12-3 or TRBV12-4 to TRBJ2-5; D could derive from TRBD1 or TRBD2 (5 bases each). The CDR3 runs to 13 residues. With 6 bases removed from V and 11 bases from J, the gap between germline ends came to 19 bases. The chain's CDR3 is CASRRDGSVEQYF. CDR3 nucleotide sequence: TGTGCCAGCAGAAGGGACGGTTCTGTAGAGCAGTACTTC.

This sequence joins TRBV5-1 and TRBJ1-1, with 8 bases that match TRBD1. CDR3 length equals 17 residues. J gave up 3 bases and V 0 bases, and 10 bases lay outside the gene matches. The germline V gene has CDR1 SGHRS and CDR2 YFSETQ. As DNA, the CDR3 is TGCGCCAGCAGCTTGGTGGGGGGGGGACAGGTCGACACTGAAGCTTTCTTT. It encodes CASSLVGGGQVDTEAFF.

In the case of this clonotype: At one boundary the junction diverges from the germline segment, which might be a read error. The rearrangement links TRBV27 to TRBJ2-5, with 9 nucleotides matching TRBD1. CDR3 length equals 15 residues. Germline CDR1 is MNHEY and CDR2 is SMNVEV (reference sequence). CDR3 nucleotide sequence: TGTGCCAGCAGCCTACTACAGGGGGCCCAAGGGACCCAGTACTTC. This gives the protein CASSLLQGAQGTQYF.

This rearrangement joins TRBV7-3 to TRBJ1-6; no clear D. V was shortened by 3 bases and J by 1 base, with 4 bases between the two germline ends. Germline V CDR1 and CDR2: SGHTA, FQGTGA. This CDR3 contains 14 residues. DNA of the CDR3: TGTGCCAGCAGCTTTGGGTCCTATAATTCACCCCTCCACTTT. As protein: CASSFGSYNSPLHF.

The V gene is TRBV29-1, the J gene TRBJ2-7, with 8 bases matching TRBD2. The CDR3 has 13 residues. Germline lookup yields CDR1 SQVTM and CDR2 ANQGSEA. J was trimmed by 6 bases and V by 4 bases; bases with no gene match: 8. CDR3: CSVVPAGASEQYF. CDR3 nucleotides: TGCAGCGTTGTACCAGCGGGAGCTTCCGAGCAGTACTTC.

The chain uses TRBV20-1 and TRBJ2-1, with 7 bases fitting TRBD2. The CDR3 contains 14 residues. From germline, CDR1 is DFQATT and CDR2 SNEGSKA (reference sequence). V lost 6 bases and J lost 7; bases outside the gene matches: 12. The CDR3 loop is CSALIRGSWNEQFF. As DNA, the CDR3 is TGCAGTGCCCTTATCCGCGGGAGTTGGAATGAGCAGTTCTTC.

Concerning this clonotype itself: Mismatch with germline at one junction end may stem from a read error. The chain recombines TRBV7-9 with TRBJ1-1; D possibly corresponds to TRBD1 (5 bases). This CDR3 spans 15 amino acids. CDR1 SEHNR and CDR2 FQNEAQ come from the germline V gene (reference sequence). CDR3 loop: CAGRRSTEENTEAFF. In nucleotides, the CDR3 is TGTGCCGGCAGACGTTCGACAGAGGAGAACACTGAAGCTTTCTTT.

This chain uses TRBV6-1 with TRBJ2-5; 7 nucleotides agree with TRBD1. CDR3 size: 15 residues. CDR1 is MNHNS, CDR2 SASEGT, per germline. V trimming: 7 bases; J trimming: 1 base; junction bases outside the gene matches: 9. Here the CDR3 reads CASISHRGSQETQYF. The DNA of the CDR3 is TGTGCCAGCATATCCCACAGGGGTTCCCAAGAGACCCAGTACTTC.

This chain uses TRBV2 with TRBJ2-7; 8 nucleotides line up with TRBD2. Losses at the gene ends were 6 bases for V and 5 bases for J; bases not matched to a gene: 6. Per germline, CDR1 SNHLY and CDR2 FYNNEI. The CDR3 length is 13 residues. Written as DNA, the CDR3 is TGTGCCAGCAGAGGACTAGCTGCCCACGAGCAGTACTTC. This gives the protein CASRGLAAHEQYF.

This clonotype has a count of ten or more. The chain employs TRBV29-1 and TRBJ1-2; D possibly corresponds to TRBD1 (5 bases). This CDR3 region has 13 residues. Germline CDR1 and CDR2: SQVTM and ANQGSEA. V lost 6 bases to trimming and J lost 8 bases, with 19 bases between them. CDR3 loop: CSVVIGPRDGYTF. The CDR3 DNA reads TGCAGCGTAGTAATCGGGCCCCGGGACGGCTACACCTTC.

Note on this clonotype: Just one base apart from a much larger clone, this may be a read error. The CDR3: CSVEDPWDGQEPGETQYF. The CDR3 DNA follows: TGCAGCGTTGAAGACCCTTGGGACGGACAGGAGCCGGGAGAGACCCAGTACTTC. The V gene is TRBV29-1, the J gene TRBJ2-5; TRBD1 agrees at 7 bases. CDR1 is SQVTM, CDR2 ANQGSEA, per germline. The CDR3 consists of 18 residues. Trimming took 0 bases from V and 4 from J; bases not matched to a gene: 17.

This chain uses TRBV6-1 with TRBJ2-6, with 9 bases that match TRBD1. Trimming cost V 6 bases and J 1 base; bases outside gene matches: 13. CDR1 is MNHNS, CDR2 SASEGT, per germline. This CDR3 comprises 19 residues. CDR3 bases: TGTGCCAGCAGCTGGCTACGGGACAGGGAAGTATCTGGGGCCAACGTCCTGACTTTC. It encodes CASSWLRDREVSGANVLTF.

CDR3 sequence: CSVVGRQRVIGYTF. The CDR3, as DNA: TGCAGCGTTGTGGGGAGACAGAGGGTGATCGGCTACACCTTC. The V call is TRBV29-1, the J call TRBJ1-2, with D possibly matching TRBD1 (5 bases). Germline CDR1 reads SQVTM; CDR2 reads ANQGSEA. Trimming shortened V by 4 bases and J by 8 bases, and 20 bases separated the two germline ends. The CDR3 is 14 residues long. The entire variable domain, with the rest obtained from reference TRBV29-1 and TRBJ1-2, is as follows: SAVISQKPSRDICQRGTSLTIQCQVDSQVTMMFWYRQQPGQSLTLIATANQGSEATYESGFVIDKFPISRPNLTFSTLTVSNMSPEDSSIYLCSVVGRQRVIGYTFGSGTRLTVV.

Comments on this clonotype: Compared with germline, one end of the junction differs, possibly owing to a read error. The V and J genes are TRBV15 and TRBJ2-3; 9 nucleotides align to TRBD2. Germline CDR1 reads LNHNV; CDR2 reads YYDKDF (reference sequence). The CDR3 is 15 amino acids. In DNA, the CDR3 is TGTGCCACCGGCAGAGCGGGAGGCCCCACAGATACGCAGTATTTT. Its translation is CATGRAGGPTDTQYF.

This clonotype was picked up many times. V and J are TRBV20-1 and TRBJ1-2, with D perhaps matching TRBD1 (6 bases). The CDR3 covers 14 residues. CDR1 and CDR2 (germline): DFQATT, SNEGSKA (reference sequence). V shed 1 base and J shed 4 bases, with 13 bases lying between them. The CDR3 nucleotides are TGCAGTGCTAGAGCCCCAGGGGAGGCCTATGGCTACACCTTC. Amino acid sequence: CSARAPGEAYGYTF.

V gene TRBV13 combines with J gene TRBJ2-5; 9 bases match TRBD2. This CDR3 spans 14 amino acids. Germline V CDR1 and CDR2: PRHDT, FYEKMQ (reference sequence). The trim removed 4 bases at V and 6 bases at J, leaving 6 bases unmatched. CDR3 sequence reads: CASSSGTSSQTQYF. CDR3 nucleotides: TGTGCCAGCAGCTCGGGGACTAGCTCCCAGACCCAGTACTTC.

The gene calls are TRBV6-5 and TRBJ1-4, with 9 positions matching TRBD1. This CDR3 region has 15 residues. J lost 8 bases, V lost 2 bases, and 6 bases had no gene match. Germline V gives CDR1 MNHEY, CDR2 SVGAGI. The chain's CDR3 is CASSYAGQGSEKLFF. The CDR3 DNA is TGTGCCAGCAGTTACGCCGGACAGGGGTCGGAAAAACTGTTTTTT.

Only a few counts were recorded for this clonotype. J is TRBJ2-7 and V is TRBV7-9; 8 nucleotides match TRBD2. Germline-derived CDR1 and CDR2 are SEHNR and FQNEAQ (reference sequence). V lost 5 bases and J lost 2; bases outside the gene matches: 5. The length of the CDR3 is 14 residues. The CDR3 sequence is CASSGLAGPYEQYF. The CDR3 nucleotides are TGTGCCAGCAGCGGGTTAGCGGGACCCTACGAGCAGTACTTC.

V is TRBV24-1 and J is TRBJ2-1; D might be TRBD1 or TRBD2, each matching 5 bases. Per the germline V gene, CDR1 is KGHDR and CDR2 is SFDVKD. The CDR3 contains 14 residues. The ends were cut back, 12 bases at V and 8 bases at J, with 22 bases in the middle. CDR3 protein: CAGTTRFFRYEQFF. The CDR3 coding sequence is TGTGCCGGGACGACTCGCTTCTTCCGTTATGAGCAGTTCTTC.

V and J are TRBV3-1 and TRBJ1-5; tentatively, D is TRBD1 (5 bases). The CDR3 extends over 13 amino acids. CDR1 is LGHDT, CDR2 YNNKEL, per germline (reference sequence). Trimming took 1 base from V and 7 from J, leaving 8 bases between them. The CDR3 loop is CASSQGGEQPQHF. The CDR3 DNA reads TGTGCCAGCAGCCAAGGAGGGGAACAGCCCCAGCATTTT.

The gene calls are TRBV20-1 and TRBJ2-1; D unclear. Trimming removed 4 bases at V and 4 bases at J, with 20 bases between. The germline CDR1 and CDR2 sequences are DFQATT and SNEGSKA (reference sequence). CDR3 length equals 16 residues. The CDR3 DNA reads as TGCAGTGCTACTAAGATTTTGGCTAGACGTTACAATGAGCAGTTCTTC. It specifies CSATKILARRYNEQFF.

This clonotype was counted a few times. The CDR3 reads CASSKGNNEQYF. The CDR3 nucleotides are TGTGCCAGCAGCAAGGGGAACAACGAGCAGTACTTC. The chain combines TRBV27 with TRBJ2-7; D possibly corresponds to TRBD1 (5 bases). CDR3 length equals 12 residues. V lost 6 bases and J lost 5, with 11 bases in between. Germline values: CDR1 MNHEY, CDR2 SMNVEV (reference sequence).

This clonotype was found a few times. This chain uses TRBV4-2 with TRBJ1-5, with D possibly being TRBD1 (5 bases). V was clipped by 1 base and J by 0 bases, with 16 bases between them. The CDR3 runs to 18 residues. Germline V gives CDR1 LGHNA, CDR2 YNFKEQ. The DNA of the CDR3 is TGTGCCAGCAGCCAAGGTCTATTAGGGGATAATAGCAATCAGCCCCAGCATTTT. Translated, it gives CASSQGLLGDNSNQPQHF.